The 15 T cell receptor beta chains below come from one sample, sequenced in a study of early T cells in non-severe SARS-CoV-2 infection. Each CDR3 protein gets one entry after TCRdb re-called the 5' RACE reads with MiXCR. The sample holds 60,000 to 70,000 distinct CDR3 sequences; 9.1% are singletons and the top ten take 2.5% to 3.5%. The material sequenced was whole blood. These receptor sequences come from an adult who was a healthcare worker with PCR-confirmed SARS-CoV-2 infection or an uninfected control (not recorded which).

The chain employs TRBV7-2 and TRBJ2-7; D perhaps matches TRBD1 (6 bases). Germline V gene sequence: CDR1 SGHTA, CDR2 FQGNSA. The length of the CDR3 is 14 residues. V shed 4 bases and J shed 6 bases, with 16 bases lying between them. CDR3 nucleotide sequence: TGTGCCAGCAGCTCCTACAGGGAAGTACCCGAGCAGTACTTC. Residues: CASSSYREVPEQYF.

In its sample, this clonotype was seen a few times. The V call is TRBV3-1, the J call TRBJ2-6; TRBD1 matches at 7 bases. This CDR3 has 15 amino acids. From germline, CDR1 is LGHDT and CDR2 YNNKEL (reference sequence). V lost 4 bases and J lost 1; bases outside the gene matches: 1. CDR3 sequence reads: CASSRQGSGANVLTF. The CDR3 DNA sequence: TGTGCCAGCAGCCGACAGGGATCTGGGGCCAACGTCCTGACTTTC.

This clonotype appeared many times. This rearrangement joins TRBV3-1 to TRBJ2-7, with 7 bases fitting TRBD2. The CDR3 spans 17 residues. The germline gives CDR1 LGHDT, CDR2 YNNKEL (reference sequence). J was trimmed by 1 base and V by 4 bases; bases with no gene match: 13. CDR3: CASSRARLEGGSYEQYF. Here the CDR3 DNA reads TGTGCCAGCAGCCGAGCCAGGTTGGAGGGAGGGTCCTACGAGCAGTACTTC.

This clonotype was seen a few times. This sequence joins TRBV7-9 and TRBJ1-5, with D uncertain. The length of the CDR3 is 13 residues. CDR1 and CDR2 from the germline V gene are SEHNR and FQNEAQ (reference sequence). Between the trimmed V and J ends, which lost 5 bases and 5 bases, there was a span of 10 bases. CDR3 in DNA: TGTGCCAGCAGCCCCACAGATGATCAGCCCCAGCATTTT. Its translation: CASSPTDDQPQHF.

The rearrangement uses TRBV12-5 and TRBJ2-1; D is perhaps TRBD2 (6 bases). Trimming took off 0 bases at V and 4 bases at J, with 13 bases between the two ends. The CDR3 is 16 residues long. Germline V lookup: CDR1 LGHNT, CDR2 FRNRAP. CDR3 in amino acids: CASGLVVGRTYNEQFF. The CDR3 DNA follows: TGTGCTAGTGGTTTGGTAGTCGGGAGAACTTACAATGAGCAGTTCTTC.

This clonotype was recorded at least ten times. The V call is TRBV2, the J call TRBJ2-1, with TRBD1 as a possible D gene (6 bases). V was clipped by 7 bases and J by 2 bases, with 12 bases between them. The CDR3 has 14 amino acids. From germline, CDR1 is SNHLY and CDR2 FYNNEI. The CDR3 here is CASIRAGAYNEQFF. DNA of the CDR3: TGTGCCAGCATTAGGGCAGGGGCCTACAATGAGCAGTTCTTC.

The chain links TRBV7-3 to TRBJ2-5, with 8 bases aligning to TRBD1. The CDR3 spans 13 residues. Germline V gene sequence: CDR1 SGHTA, CDR2 FQGTGA. J gave up 3 bases and V 5 bases, and 2 bases lay outside the gene matches. CDR3 coding DNA: TGTGCCAGCAGCCAGGACAGGGAAGAGACCCAGTACTTC. It specifies CASSQDREETQYF.

The chain uses TRBV5-1 and TRBJ2-1; 8 nucleotides agree with TRBD1. This CDR3 is 15 amino acids long. With 2 bases clipped from V and 0 bases from J, the junction kept 1 base outside the gene matches. The germline V gene has CDR1 SGHRS and CDR2 YFSETQ. This CDR3 reads CASSFTGGSYNEQFF. The CDR3 DNA sequence: TGCGCCAGCAGCTTTACAGGGGGCTCCTACAATGAGCAGTTCTTC.

In this sample, this clonotype turned up a few times. The rearrangement uses TRBV20-1 and TRBJ2-1; 11 positions agree with TRBD2. In germline, CDR1 is DFQATT, CDR2 SNEGSKA (reference sequence). The CDR3 runs to 18 residues. The J segment lost 2 bases and the V segment lost 4 bases, leaving 13 bases of the junction unmatched. CDR3 region: CSATPGKLAGVAYNEQFF. The CDR3 nucleotides are TGCAGTGCTACCCCCGGTAAACTAGCGGGAGTCGCCTACAATGAGCAGTTCTTC.

This clonotype was recorded a few times. V usage is TRBV20-1 and J usage is TRBJ2-3, with D unclear. Germline assignment: CDR1 DFQATT and CDR2 SNEGSKA (reference sequence). V was shortened by 0 bases and J by 4 bases, with 5 bases between the two germline ends. The CDR3 contains 12 residues. CDR3 sequence reads: CSARDGADTQYF. CDR3 DNA: TGCAGTGCTAGAGATGGGGCAGATACGCAGTATTTT.

In this sample, this clonotype turned up a few times. This chain uses TRBV12-3 or TRBV12-4 with TRBJ2-7, with D perhaps matching TRBD1 (6 bases). The CDR3 has 15 residues. The germline V and J ends were trimmed by 5 bases and 3 bases, with 17 bases remaining between them. The DNA for the CDR3 is TGTGCCAGCAGTGGAACAGGGTCCCGCCTCTACGAGCAGTACTTC. It is translated as CASSGTGSRLYEQYF.

This clonotype has only a few counts. The chain employs TRBV5-5 and TRBJ2-6, with D perhaps given as TRBD1 or TRBD2 (5 bases each). The CDR3 runs 15 residues. Germline values: CDR1 SGHKS, CDR2 YYEKEE (reference sequence). Trimming shortened V by 4 bases and J by 0 bases, and 8 bases separated the two germline ends. The CDR3 DNA follows: TGTGCCAGCAGCCGAGGGGACTCTGGGGCCAACGTCCTGACTTTC. It encodes CASSRGDSGANVLTF.

This clonotype was counted at least ten times. The genes are TRBV20-1 and TRBJ2-7; TRBD1 matches at 12 bases. The CDR3 covers 14 residues. The germline V gene encodes CDR1 DFQATT and CDR2 SNEGSKA (reference sequence). The V gene end was trimmed by 4 bases and the J gene end by 5 bases; junction bases not matched to a gene: 6. The CDR3 region has the DNA TGCAGTGCTATCCGGGACAGGGGGCTCGACGAGCAGTACTTC. This codes for CSAIRDRGLDEQYF.

V gene TRBV18 combines with J gene TRBJ2-7; D unresolved. CDR1 and CDR2 (germline): KGHSH, LQKENI. With 1 base removed from V and 3 bases from J, the gap between germline ends came to 10 bases. The CDR3 runs 14 residues. CDR3 in amino acids: CASSPRKENYEQYF. The DNA of the CDR3 is TGTGCCAGCTCACCACGTAAGGAGAACTACGAGCAGTACTTC.

This clonotype was detected ten times or more. The V and J genes are TRBV7-2 and TRBJ2-1, with 12 bases fitting TRBD2. The V and J ends lost 6 bases and 6 bases, in that order; junction bases with no gene match: 6. Per germline, CDR1 SGHTA and CDR2 FQGNSA. CDR3 size: 15 residues. CDR3 coding DNA: TGTGCCAGCAGTAGCGGACTAGCGGGATCCAATGAGCAGTTCTTC. Its translation is CASSSGLAGSNEQFF.